This T cell receptor (beta chain) was recorded in a study of shared clonotypes between healthy human individuals. At a deep level, the assay was run. Sequenced by immunoSEQ multiplex PCR; TCRdb stores in-frame clones only, minus some. This sample has millions of clones, with roughly 96% found just once. All donors were Caucasian adults living in Nashville, Tennessee. Germline loops: CDR1 GTSNPN, CDR2 SVGIG (reference sequence). V dropped 7 bases and J dropped 4 bases, with 17 bases sitting between them. This CDR3 has 13 amino acids. J is TRBJ2-7 and V is TRBV30, with a tentative D call TRBD2 (5 bases). The receptor was isolated from a man younger than 30 in good health. Source material: naive CD4+ T cells sorted from blood. The subset here: CD45RA+ positively selected. The CDR3 DNA reads TGTGCCTCGACGCCTGGACTGGGATACGAGCAGTACTTC. Amino acids: CASTPGLGYEQYF.